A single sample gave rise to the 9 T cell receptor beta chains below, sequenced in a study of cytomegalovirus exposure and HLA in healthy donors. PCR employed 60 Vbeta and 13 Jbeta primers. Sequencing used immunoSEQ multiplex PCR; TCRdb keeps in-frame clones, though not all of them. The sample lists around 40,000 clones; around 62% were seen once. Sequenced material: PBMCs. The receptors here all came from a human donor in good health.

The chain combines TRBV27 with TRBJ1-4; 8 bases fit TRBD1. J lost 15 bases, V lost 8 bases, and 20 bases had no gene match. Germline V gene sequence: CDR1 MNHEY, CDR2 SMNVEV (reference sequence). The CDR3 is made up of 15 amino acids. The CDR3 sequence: CASLNPGQVSVRVFF. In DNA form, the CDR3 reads TGTGCCAGCCTCAACCCGGGACAGGTCAGTGTCAGGGTGTTTTTT.

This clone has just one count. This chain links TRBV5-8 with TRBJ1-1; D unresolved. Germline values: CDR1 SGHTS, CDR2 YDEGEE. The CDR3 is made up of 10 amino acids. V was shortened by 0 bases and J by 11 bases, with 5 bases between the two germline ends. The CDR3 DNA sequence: TGTGCCAGCAGCTTGGTTACTGCTTTCTTT. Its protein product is CASSLVTAFF.

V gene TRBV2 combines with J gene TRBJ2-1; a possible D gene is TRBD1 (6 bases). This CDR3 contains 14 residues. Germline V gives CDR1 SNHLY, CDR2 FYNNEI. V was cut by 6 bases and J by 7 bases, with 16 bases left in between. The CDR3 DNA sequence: TGTGCCAGCAGGCGGCGACAGGAACGAAATGAGCAGTTCTTC. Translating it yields CASRRRQERNEQFF.

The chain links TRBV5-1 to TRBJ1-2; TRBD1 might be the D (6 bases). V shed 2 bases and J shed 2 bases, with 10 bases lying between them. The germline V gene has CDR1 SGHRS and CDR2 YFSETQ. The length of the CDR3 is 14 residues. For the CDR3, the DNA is TGCGCCAGCAGCTTCGGGGACACCAACTATGGCTACACCTTC. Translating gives CASSFGDTNYGYTF.

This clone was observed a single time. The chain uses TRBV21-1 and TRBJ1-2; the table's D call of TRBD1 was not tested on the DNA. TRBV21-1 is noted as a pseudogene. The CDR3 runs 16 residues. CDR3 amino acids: CASSKGINRGNGGYTF. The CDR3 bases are TGTGCCAGCAGCAAAGGAATTAACAGGGGTAACGGTGGCTACACCTTC.

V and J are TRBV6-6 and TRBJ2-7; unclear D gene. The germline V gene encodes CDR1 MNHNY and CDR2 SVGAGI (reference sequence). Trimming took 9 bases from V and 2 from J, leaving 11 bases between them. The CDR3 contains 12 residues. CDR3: CASASGTYEQYF. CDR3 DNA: TGTGCCAGTGCATCAGGCACCTACGAGCAGTACTTC.

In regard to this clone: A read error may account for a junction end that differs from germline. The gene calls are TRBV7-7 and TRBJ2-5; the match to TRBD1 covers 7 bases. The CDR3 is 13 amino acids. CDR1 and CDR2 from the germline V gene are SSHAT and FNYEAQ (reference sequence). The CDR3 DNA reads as TGTGCTAGCAGCGCGGACAGGACAGAGACCCAGTACTTC. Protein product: CASSADRTETQYF.

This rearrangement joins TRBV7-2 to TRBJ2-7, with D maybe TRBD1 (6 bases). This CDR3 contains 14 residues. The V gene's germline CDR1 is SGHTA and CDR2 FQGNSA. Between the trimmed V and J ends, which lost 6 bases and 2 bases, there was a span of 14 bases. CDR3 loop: CASSSHWGPYEQYF. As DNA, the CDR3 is TGTGCCAGCAGTTCCCATTGGGGGCCCTACGAGCAGTACTTC. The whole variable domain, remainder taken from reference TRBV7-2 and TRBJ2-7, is GAGVSQSPSNKVTEKGKDVELRCDPISGHTALYWYRQSLGQGLEFLIYFQGNSAPDKSGLPSDRFSAERTGGSVSTLTIQRTQQEDSAVYLCASSSHWGPYEQYFGPGTRLTVT.

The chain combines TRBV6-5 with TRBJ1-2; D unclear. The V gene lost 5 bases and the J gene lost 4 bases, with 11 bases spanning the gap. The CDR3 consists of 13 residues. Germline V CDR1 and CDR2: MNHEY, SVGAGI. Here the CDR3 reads CASSPGSIYGYTF. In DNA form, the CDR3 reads TGTGCCAGCAGTCCGGGAAGCATCTATGGCTACACCTTC.